The 27 T cell receptor beta chains reported below all come from one sample, sequenced in a study of identical twins. TCRdb called the 5' RACE reads again in MiXCR, with one record for every CDR3 protein. Of about 240,000 distinct CDR3 sequences in the sample, 10% were seen once. The sequenced sample was memory T cells sorted from blood. The receptors originated from a man aged 50-60 years in good health.

This clonotype appeared many times. V usage is TRBV29-1 and J usage is TRBJ2-3, with 11 bases lining up with TRBD2. Germline V lookup: CDR1 SQVTM, CDR2 ANQGSEA. The V gene end was trimmed by 6 bases and the J gene end by 5 bases; junction bases not matched to a gene: 7. This CDR3 contains 14 residues. CDR3 in DNA: TGCAGCGTAGCTACTAGCGGGAGAGGAGATACGCAGTATTTT. As protein: CSVATSGRGDTQYF.

This clonotype was seen at least ten times. This chain joins TRBV7-2 and TRBJ2-5; D call uncertain. This CDR3 comprises 12 residues. Germline loops: CDR1 SGHTA, CDR2 FQGNSA. The V and J ends lost 4 bases and 5 bases respectively, with 8 bases between them. The CDR3 nucleotides read TGTGCCAGCAGCTACAATAGGGAGACCCAGTACTTC. Its protein is CASSYNRETQYF.

The rearrangement links TRBV20-1 to TRBJ2-7, with TRBD1 identical over 9 bases. The V segment lost 5 bases and the J segment 4 bases; nucleotides outside the gene matches: 12. Germline loops: CDR1 DFQATT, CDR2 SNEGSKA (reference sequence). This CDR3 spans 15 amino acids. CDR3 sequence (DNA): TGCAGTGCTCATACTGACAGGGGGACTTCTTACGAGCAGTACTTC. Encoded protein: CSAHTDRGTSYEQYF.

The CDR3 protein is CASSSSGFTDTQYF. DNA of the CDR3: TGTGCCAGCAGCTCTAGCGGGTTCACAGATACGCAGTATTTT. This chain links TRBV5-4 with TRBJ2-3, with 8 nucleotides matching TRBD2. Germline values: CDR1 SGHNT, CDR2 YYREEE (reference sequence). V was pared by 3 bases and J by 2 bases, with 2 bases of the junction left unmatched. CDR3 length equals 14 residues.

V gene TRBV24-1 combines with J gene TRBJ2-1, with 9 bases fitting TRBD1. Germline V gene sequence: CDR1 KGHDR, CDR2 SFDVKD. The CDR3 length is 15 residues. Trimming cost V 7 bases and J 6 bases; bases outside gene matches: 9. CDR3 DNA: TGTGCCACCAGCTTACCGGGACAGGGCCTCAATGAGCAGTTCTTC. Translating gives CATSLPGQGLNEQFF.

There are many counts of this clonotype. The V call is TRBV7-3, the J call TRBJ2-7; 7 nucleotides line up with TRBD2. This CDR3 contains 14 residues. In germline, CDR1 is SGHTA, CDR2 FQGTGA. V was clipped by 5 bases and J by 5 bases; unmatched bases: 9. CDR3 nucleotides: TGTGCCAGCAGCCTGACGGGAGGTGATGACGAGCAGTACTTC. Protein product: CASSLTGGDDEQYF.

This clonotype was seen a handful of times. The chain joins TRBV20-1 to TRBJ2-7; D may correspond to TRBD1 or TRBD2 (7 bases each). V lost 5 bases, J lost 5 bases, and 16 bases lay in between. Germline V lookup: CDR1 DFQATT, CDR2 SNEGSKA (reference sequence). The CDR3 extends over 13 amino acids. CDR3 residues: CSAPLTGRDEQYF. CDR3 DNA sequence: TGCAGTGCTCCGTTGACAGGGAGGGACGAGCAGTACTTC.

This sequence joins TRBV7-6 and TRBJ2-3; 8 positions agree with TRBD1. The CDR3 runs 14 residues. In germline, CDR1 is SGHVS, CDR2 FNYEAQ. The junction had 7 bases not matched to a gene; V was cut back by 5 bases and J by 6 bases. CDR3 nucleotide sequence: TGTGCCAGCAGCGCAAGGACAGGGCAGGATACGCAGTATTTT. It translates to CASSARTGQDTQYF. The entire variable domain, with the rest obtained from reference TRBV7-6 and TRBJ2-3, is as follows: GAGVSQSPRYKVTKRGQDVALRCDPISGHVSLYWYRQALGQGPEFLTYFNYEAQQDKSGLPNDRFSAERPEGSISTLTIQRTEQRDSAMYRCASSARTGQDTQYFGPGTRLTVL.

This clonotype was picked up a small number of times. The chain combines TRBV14 with TRBJ2-5; D is perhaps TRBD1 or TRBD2 (6 bases each). V gave up 1 base and J gave up 0 bases, with 9 bases separating them. The CDR3 is 15 amino acids. Germline values: CDR1 SGHDN, CDR2 FVKESK. CDR3 sequence: CASSQGGAYQETQYF. Written as DNA, the CDR3 is TGTGCCAGCAGCCAAGGGGGGGCGTACCAAGAGACCCAGTACTTC.

This clonotype was seen more than once but under ten times. The gene calls are TRBV10-3 and TRBJ2-3; 9 bases are shared with TRBD2. The CDR3 runs to 14 residues. Germline trimming cut 5 bases from V and 4 bases from J; bases unmatched to any gene: 4. Germline CDR1 reads ENHRY; CDR2 reads SYGVKD. CDR3 region: CAISPGLAPDTQYF. The DNA for the CDR3 is TGTGCCATCAGTCCGGGACTAGCACCAGATACGCAGTATTTT.

This clonotype was recorded many times. The gene calls are TRBV12-3 or TRBV12-4 and TRBJ1-4; 9 nucleotides agree with TRBD1. V lost 3 bases to trimming and J lost 6 bases; unmatched junction nucleotides: 2. This CDR3 spans 14 amino acids. CDR3 bases: TGTGCCAGCAGTTTTACAGGGGGCCATGAAAAACTGTTTTTT. This codes for CASSFTGGHEKLFF.

This clonotype has more than one count but fewer than ten. The chain links TRBV29-1 to TRBJ2-3, with D unresolved. The CDR3 runs to 13 residues. Germline assignment: CDR1 SQVTM and CDR2 ANQGSEA. Deletions cut 3 bases from V and 0 bases from J, with 7 bases between. The CDR3, as DNA: TGCAGCGTTGAGACGGATAGCACAGATACGCAGTATTTT. As protein: CSVETDSTDTQYF.

V and J are TRBV6-2 or TRBV6-3 and TRBJ2-2, with 12 positions matching TRBD2. Trimming removed 6 bases from V and 5 bases from J; junction bases left unmatched: 10. The CDR3 has 17 residues. Looked up from germline, CDR1 is MNHEY and CDR2 is SVGEGT. CDR3 DNA: TGTGCCAGCAGCCGCTATTCACTAGCGGGGGGTACCGGGGAGCTGTTTTTT. Translated: CASSRYSLAGGTGELFF.

This clonotype was picked up many times. This chain uses TRBV7-8 with TRBJ2-2; 8 nucleotides align to TRBD2. This CDR3 has 13 amino acids. Germline CDR1 SGHVS, CDR2 FQNEAQ. J gave up 8 bases and V 5 bases, and 4 bases lay outside the gene matches. The CDR3 is CASSVERGGELFF. CDR3 bases: TGTGCCAGCAGCGTTGAGCGGGGGGGGGAGCTGTTTTTT.

The chain recombines TRBV7-9 with TRBJ2-7; the D call may be TRBD1 or TRBD2 (5 bases each). The ends were cut back, 5 bases at V and 5 bases at J, with 16 bases in the middle. The CDR3 is 14 amino acids. The germline V gene has CDR1 SEHNR and CDR2 FQNEAQ (reference sequence). CDR3 protein: CASSPGRSGNEQYF. The CDR3 DNA reads as TGTGCCAGCAGCCCGGGGCGGTCCGGGAACGAGCAGTACTTC.

This chain joins TRBV20-1 and TRBJ2-4; 7 bases are shared with TRBD2. V lost 6 bases and J lost 1; bases outside the gene matches: 12. CDR3 length equals 16 residues. CDR1 and CDR2 (germline): DFQATT, SNEGSKA (reference sequence). The CDR3 is CSAFPPRGMAKNIQYF. The CDR3 DNA reads TGCAGTGCCTTCCCCCCGCGGGGGATGGCCAAAAACATTCAGTACTTC.

This clonotype has only a few counts. The rearrangement joins TRBV5-1 to TRBJ1-6; 9 bases map to TRBD1. This CDR3 region has 14 residues. Germline values: CDR1 SGHRS, CDR2 YFSETQ. V was clipped by 4 bases and J by 12 bases; unmatched bases: 8. CDR3 protein: CASSPGTGQQPLHF. The CDR3 DNA reads TGCGCCAGCAGCCCCGGGACAGGGCAGCAACCCCTCCACTTT.

This clonotype was seen ten or more times. This chain joins TRBV7-9 and TRBJ1-1; D may be TRBD1 (6 bases). This CDR3 is built from 15 residues. CDR1 and CDR2 from the germline V gene are SEHNR and FQNEAQ (reference sequence). V dropped 1 base and J dropped 2 bases, with 11 bases sitting between them. The CDR3 protein is CASSLDLGHNTEAFF. CDR3 bases: TGTGCCAGCAGCTTAGATCTGGGACACAACACTGAAGCTTTCTTT.

This clonotype was seen at least ten times. The chain recombines TRBV29-1 with TRBJ2-2; 9 bases agree with TRBD1. The CDR3 loop spans 13 amino acids. Trimming at V came to 8 bases and at J to 5 bases, leaving 6 bases not matched to a gene. Germline loops: CDR1 SQVTM, CDR2 ANQGSEA. In DNA, the CDR3 is TGCAGCTCGTGGACAGGGGAGACCGGGGAGCTGTTTTTT. Translated, it gives CSSWTGETGELFF.

V gene TRBV4-3 combines with J gene TRBJ2-2, with D possibly TRBD1 on 5 matching bases. The germline V gene encodes CDR1 LGHNA and CDR2 YSLEER. Deletions cut 4 bases from V and 7 bases from J, with 10 bases between. This CDR3 spans 13 amino acids. The CDR3 sequence is CASSRPGHGELFF. CDR3 bases: TGCGCCAGCAGCCGGCCTGGACACGGGGAGCTGTTTTTT.

This clonotype was found many times. The CDR3 here is CASSYSISPHQYF. Here the CDR3 DNA reads TGTGCCAGCAGTTACTCGATTTCCCCGCACCAGTACTTC. The chain uses TRBV6-2 or TRBV6-3 and TRBJ2-5; no reliable D call. The CDR3 has 13 residues. With 0 bases removed from V and 10 bases from J, the gap between germline ends came to 12 bases. Germline V gene data show CDR1 as MNHEY and CDR2 as SVGEGT.

The rearrangement links TRBV5-5 to TRBJ1-1, with unresolved D. V lost 4 bases and J 4 bases, leaving 11 bases between the germline ends. The length of the CDR3 is 13 residues. CDR1 SGHKS and CDR2 YYEKEE come from the germline V gene (reference sequence). CDR3 loop: CASSRFEGTEAFF. The CDR3 nucleotides are TGTGCCAGCAGCCGCTTCGAGGGCACTGAAGCTTTCTTT.

The rearrangement links TRBV11-2 to TRBJ2-1; 9 bases match TRBD1. The germline CDR1 and CDR2 sequences are SGHAT and FQNNGV. This CDR3 comprises 14 residues. V shed 1 base, J shed 9 bases, and the junction held 4 bases outside the gene matches. The CDR3 sequence is CASSLGQGVGEQFF. The CDR3, as DNA: TGTGCCAGCAGCTTAGGACAGGGGGTTGGTGAGCAGTTCTTC.

This clonotype showed up many times. The V and J genes are TRBV6-2 or TRBV6-3 and TRBJ2-5, with D perhaps TRBD1 (5 bases). The CDR3 extends over 14 amino acids. CDR1 and CDR2 (germline): MNHEY, SVGEGT. Trimming stripped 2 bases from V and 1 base from J, with 8 bases between. In nucleotides, the CDR3 is TGTGCCAGCAGTTACGGGGCAGGCCAAGAGACCCAGTACTTC. It is translated as CASSYGAGQETQYF.

This CDR3 is CATSQMGLPNQPQHF. The DNA of the CDR3 is TGTGCCACCAGCCAAATGGGTCTACCAAATCAGCCCCAGCATTTT. This chain connects TRBV15 to TRBJ1-5, with D unclear. The CDR3 runs 15 residues. Germline assignment: CDR1 LNHNV and CDR2 YYDKDF (reference sequence). Trimming removed 5 bases at V and 4 bases at J, with 15 bases between.

This chain uses TRBV10-3 with TRBJ2-3, with 11 bases matching TRBD1. Germline V gene data show CDR1 as ENHRY and CDR2 as SYGVKD. This CDR3 has 14 residues. Losses at the gene ends were 8 bases for V and 0 bases for J; bases not matched to a gene: 1. CDR3 DNA: TGTGCCATCGGGACAGGGGGAAGCACAGATACGCAGTATTTT. This gives the protein CAIGTGGSTDTQYF.

The sample holds a few counts of this clonotype. J is TRBJ2-5 and V is TRBV28; tentative D call: TRBD1 (6 bases). V was pared by 4 bases and J by 4 bases, with 13 bases between. This CDR3 region has 14 residues. CDR1 and CDR2 (germline): MDHEN, SYDVKM. In DNA form, the CDR3 reads TGTGCCAGCAGTTCGCTGACAGGCTCAGAGACCCAGTACTTC. It translates to CASSSLTGSETQYF.